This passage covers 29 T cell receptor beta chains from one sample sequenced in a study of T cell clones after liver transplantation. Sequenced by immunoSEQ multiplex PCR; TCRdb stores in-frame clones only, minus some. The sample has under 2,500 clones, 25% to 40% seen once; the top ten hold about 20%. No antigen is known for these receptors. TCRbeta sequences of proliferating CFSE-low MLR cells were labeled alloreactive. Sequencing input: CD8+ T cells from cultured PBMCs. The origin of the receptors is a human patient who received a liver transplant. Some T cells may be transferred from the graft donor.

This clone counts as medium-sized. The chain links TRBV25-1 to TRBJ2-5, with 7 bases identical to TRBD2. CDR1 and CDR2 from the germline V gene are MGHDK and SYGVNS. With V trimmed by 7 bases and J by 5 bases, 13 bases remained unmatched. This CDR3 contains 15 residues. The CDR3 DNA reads TGTGCCAGCACCTATTCCGAGGGAGCGGGGGAGACCCAGTACTTC. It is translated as CASTYSEGAGETQYF.

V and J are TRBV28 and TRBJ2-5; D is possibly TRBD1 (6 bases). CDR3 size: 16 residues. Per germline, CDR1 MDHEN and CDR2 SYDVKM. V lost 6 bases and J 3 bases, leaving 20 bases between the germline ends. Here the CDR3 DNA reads TGTGCCAGCAGCTGGGCCCGGGACAAAGGGGAAGAGACCCAGTACTTC. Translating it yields CASSWARDKGEETQYF. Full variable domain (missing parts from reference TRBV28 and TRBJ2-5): DVKVTQSSRYLVKRTGEKVFLECVQDMDHENMFWYRQDPGLGLRLIYFSYDVKMKEKGDIPEGYSVSREKKERFSLILESASTNQTSMYLCASSWARDKGEETQYFGPGTRLLVL.

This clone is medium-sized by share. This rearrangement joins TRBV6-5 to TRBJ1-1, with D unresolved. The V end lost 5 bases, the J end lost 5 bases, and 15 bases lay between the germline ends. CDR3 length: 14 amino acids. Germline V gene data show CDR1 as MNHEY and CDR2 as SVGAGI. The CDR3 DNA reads TGTGCCAGCAGTCAATTTGACGAGAGGACTGAAGCTTTCTTT. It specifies CASSQFDERTEAFF.

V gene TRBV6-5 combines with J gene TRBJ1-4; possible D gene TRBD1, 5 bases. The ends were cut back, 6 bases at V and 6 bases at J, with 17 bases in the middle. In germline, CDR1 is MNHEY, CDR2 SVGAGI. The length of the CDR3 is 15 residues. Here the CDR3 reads CASRLSGALHEKLFF. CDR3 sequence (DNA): TGTGCCAGCAGATTATCCGGGGCCCTGCATGAAAAACTGTTTTTT.

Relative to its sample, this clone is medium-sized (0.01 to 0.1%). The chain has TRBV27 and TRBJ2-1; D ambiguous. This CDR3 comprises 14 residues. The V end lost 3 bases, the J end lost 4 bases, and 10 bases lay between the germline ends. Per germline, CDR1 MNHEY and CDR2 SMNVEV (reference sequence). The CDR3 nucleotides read TGTGCCAGCAGTTTCCTGGGTCCTTACAATGAGCAGTTCTTC. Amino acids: CASSFLGPYNEQFF.

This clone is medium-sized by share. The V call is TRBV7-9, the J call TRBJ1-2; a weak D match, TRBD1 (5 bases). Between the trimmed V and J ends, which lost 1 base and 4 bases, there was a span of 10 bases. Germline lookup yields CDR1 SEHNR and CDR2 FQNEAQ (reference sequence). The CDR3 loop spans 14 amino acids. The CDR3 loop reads CASSLGQGFYGYTF. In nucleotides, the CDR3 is TGTGCCAGCAGCTTAGGGCAGGGCTTCTATGGCTACACCTTC.

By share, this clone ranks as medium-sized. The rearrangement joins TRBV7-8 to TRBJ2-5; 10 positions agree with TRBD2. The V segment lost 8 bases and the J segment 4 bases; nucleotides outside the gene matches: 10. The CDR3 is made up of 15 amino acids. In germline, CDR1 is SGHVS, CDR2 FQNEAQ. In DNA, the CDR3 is TGTGCCAGCGGCCCTCTAGCGGGAGTTAGAGAGACCCAGTACTTC. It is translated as CASGPLAGVRETQYF.

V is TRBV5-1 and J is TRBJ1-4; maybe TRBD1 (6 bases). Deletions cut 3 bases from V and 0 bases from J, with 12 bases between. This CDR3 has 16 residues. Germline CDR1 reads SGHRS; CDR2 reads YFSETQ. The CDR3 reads CASSYQGSATNEKLFF. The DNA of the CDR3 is TGCGCCAGCAGCTACCAGGGGAGTGCAACTAATGAAAAACTGTTTTTT.

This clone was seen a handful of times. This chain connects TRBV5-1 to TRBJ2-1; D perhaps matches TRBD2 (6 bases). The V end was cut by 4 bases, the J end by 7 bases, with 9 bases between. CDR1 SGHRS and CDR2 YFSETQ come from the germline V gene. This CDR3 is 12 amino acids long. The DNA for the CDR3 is TGCGCCAGCAGCGACGGGAGAAATGAGCAGTTCTTC. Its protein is CASSDGRNEQFF.

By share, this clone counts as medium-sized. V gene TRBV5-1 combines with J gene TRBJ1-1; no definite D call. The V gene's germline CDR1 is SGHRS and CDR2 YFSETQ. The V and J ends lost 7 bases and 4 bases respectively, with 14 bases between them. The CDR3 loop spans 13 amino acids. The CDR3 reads CASGPRESTEAFF. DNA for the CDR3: TGCGCCAGCGGTCCCCGGGAGAGCACTGAAGCTTTCTTT.

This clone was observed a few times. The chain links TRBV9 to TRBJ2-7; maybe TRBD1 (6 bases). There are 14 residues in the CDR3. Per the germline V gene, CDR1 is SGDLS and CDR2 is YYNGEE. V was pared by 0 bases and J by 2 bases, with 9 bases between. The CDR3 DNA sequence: TGTGCCAGCAGCGTAGATGACAGGCCCTACGAGCAGTACTTC. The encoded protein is CASSVDDRPYEQYF.

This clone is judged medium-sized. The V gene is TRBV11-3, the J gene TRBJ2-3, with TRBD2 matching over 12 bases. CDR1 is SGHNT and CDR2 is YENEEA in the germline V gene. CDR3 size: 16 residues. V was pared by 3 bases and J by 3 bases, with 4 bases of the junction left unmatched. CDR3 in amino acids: CASSFILAGGTDTQYF. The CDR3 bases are TGTGCCAGCAGCTTCATCCTAGCGGGAGGGACAGATACGCAGTATTTT.

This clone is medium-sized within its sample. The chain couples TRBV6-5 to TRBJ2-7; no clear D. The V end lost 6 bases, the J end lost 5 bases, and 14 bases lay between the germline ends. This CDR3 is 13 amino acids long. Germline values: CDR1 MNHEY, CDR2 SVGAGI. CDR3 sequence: CASRLSGVHEQYF. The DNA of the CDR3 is TGTGCCAGCAGACTGTCAGGAGTCCACGAGCAGTACTTC.

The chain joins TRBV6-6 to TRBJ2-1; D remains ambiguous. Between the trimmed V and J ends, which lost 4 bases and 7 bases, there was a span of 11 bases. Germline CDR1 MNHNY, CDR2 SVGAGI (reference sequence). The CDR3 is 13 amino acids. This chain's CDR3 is CASSWNSWNEQFF. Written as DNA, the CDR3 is TGTGCCAGCAGTTGGAATAGTTGGAATGAGCAGTTCTTC.

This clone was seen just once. In DNA, the CDR3 is TGTGCCAGCAGCTTAGTTCCCCCAACTAGCGAGATACCCTACGAGCAGTACTTC. This gives the protein CASSLVPPTSEIPYEQYF. The V and J genes are TRBV7-4 and TRBJ2-7; TRBD2 agrees at 7 bases. Looked up from germline, CDR1 is SGHVT and CDR2 is SQSDAQ. The trim removed 1 base at V and 2 bases at J, leaving 14 bases unmatched. This CDR3 is built from 18 residues.

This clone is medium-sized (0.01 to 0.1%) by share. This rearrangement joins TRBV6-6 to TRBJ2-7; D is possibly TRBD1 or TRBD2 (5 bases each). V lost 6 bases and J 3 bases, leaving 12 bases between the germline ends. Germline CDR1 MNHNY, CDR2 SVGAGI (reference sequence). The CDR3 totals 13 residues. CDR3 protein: CASRGDSNYEQYF. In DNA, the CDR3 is TGTGCCAGCAGGGGGGATAGCAACTACGAGCAGTACTTC.

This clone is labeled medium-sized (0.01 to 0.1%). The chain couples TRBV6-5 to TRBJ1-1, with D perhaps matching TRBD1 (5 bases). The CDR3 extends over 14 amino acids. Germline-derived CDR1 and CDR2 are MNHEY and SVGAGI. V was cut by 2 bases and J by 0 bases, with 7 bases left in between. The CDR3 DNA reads TGTGCCAGCAGTTACGGGGCCGTGAACACTGAAGCTTTCTTT. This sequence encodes CASSYGAVNTEAFF.

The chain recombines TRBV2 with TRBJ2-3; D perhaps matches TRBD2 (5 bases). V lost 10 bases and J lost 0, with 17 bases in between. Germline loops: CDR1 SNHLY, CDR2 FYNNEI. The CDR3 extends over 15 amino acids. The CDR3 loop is CATKGATLSTDTQYF. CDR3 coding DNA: TGTGCCACGAAGGGAGCAACACTCAGCACAGATACGCAGTATTTT.

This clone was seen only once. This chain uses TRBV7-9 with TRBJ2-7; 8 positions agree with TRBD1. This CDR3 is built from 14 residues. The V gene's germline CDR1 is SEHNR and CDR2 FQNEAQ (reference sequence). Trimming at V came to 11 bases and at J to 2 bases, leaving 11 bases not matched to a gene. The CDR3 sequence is CAWDLGTGTYEQYF. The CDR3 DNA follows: TGTGCCTGGGACCTTGGGACAGGAACCTACGAGCAGTACTTC.

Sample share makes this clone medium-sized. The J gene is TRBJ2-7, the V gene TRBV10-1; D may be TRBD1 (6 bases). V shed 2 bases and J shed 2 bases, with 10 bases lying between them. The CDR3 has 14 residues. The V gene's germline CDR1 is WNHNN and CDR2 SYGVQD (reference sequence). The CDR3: CASSEGAGAYEQYF. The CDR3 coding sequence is TGCGCCAGCAGTGAGGGTGCAGGGGCCTACGAGCAGTACTTC.

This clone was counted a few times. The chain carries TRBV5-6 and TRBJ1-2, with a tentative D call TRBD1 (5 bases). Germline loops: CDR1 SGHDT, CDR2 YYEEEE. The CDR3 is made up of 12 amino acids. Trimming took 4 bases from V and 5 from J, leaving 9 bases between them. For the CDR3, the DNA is TGTGCCAGCAGCCGGGGGACGTATGGCTACACCTTC. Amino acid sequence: CASSRGTYGYTF.

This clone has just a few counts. Here the CDR3 DNA reads TGTGCCAGCAGCTTGCTCTCCGGACAGGGCTACGAGCAGTACTTC. It encodes CASSLLSGQGYEQYF. This chain connects TRBV5-6 to TRBJ2-7, with TRBD1 matching over 8 bases. From germline, CDR1 is SGHDT and CDR2 YYEEEE. V lost 1 base, J lost 3 bases, and 6 bases stayed unmatched. This CDR3 spans 15 amino acids.

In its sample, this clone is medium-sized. The DNA for the CDR3 is TGTGCCAGCAGCTGGGGACAGAATAATCAGCCCCAGCATTTT. Protein sequence: CASSWGQNNQPQHF. The J gene is TRBJ1-5, the V gene TRBV5-8; 7 bases align to TRBD1. The V and J ends lost 3 bases and 4 bases, in that order; junction bases with no gene match: 4. This CDR3 has 14 residues. Per the germline V gene, CDR1 is SGHTS and CDR2 is YDEGEE.

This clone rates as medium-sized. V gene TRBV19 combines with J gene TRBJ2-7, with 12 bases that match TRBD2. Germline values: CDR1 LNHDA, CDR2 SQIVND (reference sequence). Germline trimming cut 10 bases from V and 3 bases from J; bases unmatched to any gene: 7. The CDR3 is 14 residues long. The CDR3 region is CATSTSGGDYEQYF. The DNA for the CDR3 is TGTGCCACCTCGACTAGCGGGGGCGACTACGAGCAGTACTTC.

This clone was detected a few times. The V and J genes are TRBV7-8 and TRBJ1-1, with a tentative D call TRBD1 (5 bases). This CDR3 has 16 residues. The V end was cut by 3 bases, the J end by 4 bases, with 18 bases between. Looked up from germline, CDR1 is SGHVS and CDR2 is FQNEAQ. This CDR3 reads CASSFKPGIGFTEAFF. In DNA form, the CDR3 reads TGTGCCAGCAGCTTCAAGCCAGGGATAGGCTTCACTGAAGCTTTCTTT.

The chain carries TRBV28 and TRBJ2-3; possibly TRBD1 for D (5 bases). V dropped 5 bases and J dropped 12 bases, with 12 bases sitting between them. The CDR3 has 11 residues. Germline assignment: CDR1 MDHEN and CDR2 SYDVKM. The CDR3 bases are TGTGCCAGCAGTCCAGGGCCTCCCCAGTATTTT. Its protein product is CASSPGPPQYF.

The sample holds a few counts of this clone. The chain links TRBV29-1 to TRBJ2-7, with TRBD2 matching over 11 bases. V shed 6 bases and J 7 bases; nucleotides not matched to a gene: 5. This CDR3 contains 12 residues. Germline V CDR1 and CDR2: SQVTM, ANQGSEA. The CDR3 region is CSVTSGSEEQYF. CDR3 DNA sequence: TGCAGCGTAACTAGCGGGAGTGAAGAGCAGTACTTC.

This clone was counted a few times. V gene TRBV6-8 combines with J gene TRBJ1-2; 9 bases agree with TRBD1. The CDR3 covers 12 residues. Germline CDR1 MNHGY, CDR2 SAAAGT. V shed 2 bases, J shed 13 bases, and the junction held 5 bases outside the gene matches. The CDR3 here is CASSYGQGWVTF. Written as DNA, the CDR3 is TGTGCCAGCAGTTACGGACAGGGGTGGGTCACCTTC.

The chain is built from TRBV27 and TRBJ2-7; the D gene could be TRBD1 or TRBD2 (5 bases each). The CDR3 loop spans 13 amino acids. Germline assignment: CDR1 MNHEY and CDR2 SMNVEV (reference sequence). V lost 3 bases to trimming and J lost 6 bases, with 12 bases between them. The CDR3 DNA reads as TGTGCCAGCAGTTTCAACGAGGGGTTCGAGCAGTACTTC. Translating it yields CASSFNEGFEQYF.